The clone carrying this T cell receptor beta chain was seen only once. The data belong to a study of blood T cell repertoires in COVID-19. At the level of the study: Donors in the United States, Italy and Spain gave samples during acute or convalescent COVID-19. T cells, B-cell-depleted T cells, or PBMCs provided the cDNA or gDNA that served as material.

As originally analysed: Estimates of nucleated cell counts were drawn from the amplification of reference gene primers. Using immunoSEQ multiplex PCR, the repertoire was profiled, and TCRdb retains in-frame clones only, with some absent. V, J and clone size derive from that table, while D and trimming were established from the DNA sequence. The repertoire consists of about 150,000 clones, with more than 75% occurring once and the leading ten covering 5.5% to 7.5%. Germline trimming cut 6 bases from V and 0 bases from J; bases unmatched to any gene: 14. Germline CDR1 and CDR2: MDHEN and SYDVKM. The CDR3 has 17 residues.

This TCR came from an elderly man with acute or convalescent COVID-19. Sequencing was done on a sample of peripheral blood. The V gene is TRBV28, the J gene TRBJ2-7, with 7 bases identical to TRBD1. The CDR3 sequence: CASSPHPGQFHSYEQYF. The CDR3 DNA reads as TGTGCCAGCAGCCCTCACCCGGGACAGTTCCACTCCTACGAGCAGTACTTC.